The T cell receptor beta chain under discussion was sequenced for a study of shared clonotypes between healthy human individuals (dated by TCRdb to the early 2020s). Study-wide context: The cohort comprised a couple of women and a few men aged 18 to 49 years. For each donor, CD4 naive and CD4 memory were each run on three plates, CD8 naive on two plates, and CD8 memory on one plate. To estimate repertoire size and how much clonotype sharing occurs between individuals, the study deeply sequenced the blood TCR repertoires of about five healthy adults. To increase sequencing depth and limit assay-specific biases, TCR repertoire library preparation and sequencing were carried out by different laboratories using diverse techniques. Per donor, leukapheresis produced somewhere between about 0.85 and 9.5 billion PBMCs.

CDR1 and CDR2 (SNHLY, FYNNEI) derive from the germline V gene. The junction carries 6 bases between V and J, which are trimmed by 6 bases and 1 base respectively. The CDR3 has 12 amino acids, counting the end cysteine and phenylalanine. Only the CDR3 region is kept as DNA, spanning 36 bases read in frame from base 1. The donors were healthy, HIV-negative adults who had no recently reported acute infections or vaccinations. All donors were Caucasian adults living in Nashville, Tennessee, USA. Magnetic negative selection was used to enrich CD4+ T cells, after which naive cells were positively selected on CD45RA and the negative fraction became the memory subset. After blood collection by leukapheresis, PBMCs were isolated using Ficoll-Histopaque density gradient centrifugation and then cryopreserved in the vapor phase of liquid nitrogen. Analytical flow cytometry was used to check the purity and quantity of each magnetically sorted T cell population. Genomic DNA was isolated from every sorted fraction and measured by UV absorbance on a Nanodrop 2000c.

About this clone: Its specific antigen is unknown. The sample holds no much larger clone one base away, and base qualities are not on file.

Findings and caveats that apply to the study as a whole: Because the study included only a small number of donors, the genetic and exposure-history diversity represented was limited. About 4.5% of naive CD4, approximately 3.7% of naive CD8, around 2.3% of memory CD4, and about 0.4% of memory CD8 clonotypes were shared across several donors. Rarefaction of sorted-subset datasets indicated incomplete sequencing despite the large sequencing depth. Larger estimated clonotype richness was generally found for naive subsets than for memory subsets. Pairwise subsampling led to the expectation that sequencing depth would affect the degree of clonotype sharing among donors. Compared with non-shared clonotypes, clonotypes shared by all four sorted-subset donors had higher generation probabilities. Sampling was restricted to blood, and TCR repertoires in tissue are likely to differ from TCR repertoires in blood.

Using the deep immunoSEQ assay, multiplex PCR amplified TCR CDR3 regions from genomic DNA. Extracted genomic DNA from each cell subset was distributed evenly across all wells of several immunoSEQ 96-well plates, and each plate was treated as a replicate. For sorted subsets, around 200 ng genomic DNA, equal to tens of thousands of T cell genomes, was loaded into each replicate PCR. Purified libraries were measured with a Qubit 3.0 fluorometer, size-checked on a Bioanalyzer 2100, and measured again with the KAPA Library Quantification kit. Every immunoSEQ 96-well plate was sequenced on a dedicated single-read 150-cycle Illumina NextSeq 550 flow cell. Concerning the study's data processing: The immunoSEQ output contained only junctional sequences without quality scores, so filtering could not match that applied to full-length reads. Sequences were annotated with PyIR, a Python wrapper for IgBLAST v1.9, and V/J genes and CDR3 were assigned using IMGT germline references. Any read was removed if the V/J assignment was weak (E-value above 1e-6), the CDR3 was missing, or the read contained stop codons, out-of-frame junctions, or ambiguous translated residues. V3J clonotypes were defined as sequences sharing the same inferred V gene, J gene, and CDR3 amino acid sequence. To compute the percentage overlap between repertoires, the number of shared unique clonotypes was divided by the size of the smaller repertoire. Repertoire richness was assessed with RTK rarefaction, the Chao1 estimator, and Recon v2.1 estimates of unobserved clonotypes. Generation probabilities for all TCRbeta clonotypes obtained by the gDNA method from a few donors were computed using OLGA. TCRdb holds this immuneACCESS table with in-frame rearrangements only. Some clones are missing; in checked studies, unresolved V genes explain under half, and the rest has no known cause. V and J calls and clone size follow that table, whereas D and trimming were derived from the DNA. Across this sample there are about 600,000 clones, with around 97% seen only once. Approximately 0.057% of the sample is in the top ten clones.

Recombination linked TRBV2 to TRBJ1-2, with no D gene named confidently. The sequenced sample was naive CD4+ T cells sorted from blood. The cell subset or site label for this specimen denotes: CD45RA+ positively selected. The TCR comes from a woman aged 25 to 45 in good health. Here the CDR3 is given as CASRANNYGYTF. The sequenced DNA is TGTGCCAGCAGGGCAAATAACTATGGCTACACCTTC.